A single sample gave rise to the 27 T cell receptor beta chains below, sequenced in a study of T cell repertoires in cytomegalovirus infection. TCRdb itself ran the reads through MiXCR, one entry per CDR3 protein. Of 250,000 to 300,000 distinct CDR3 sequences listed, 15% to 20% are singletons. The sequencing input was CD8+ T cells from PBMCs. Receptors were obtained from a human donor in good health (CMV status not recorded). Some clones in this sample may be carry-over from other donors' samples.

This chain connects TRBV4-1 to TRBJ1-1; D unresolved. The CDR3 extends over 13 amino acids. Trimming shortened V by 1 base and J by 3 bases, and 6 bases separated the two germline ends. Germline CDR1 reads MGHRA; CDR2 reads YSYEKL. The CDR3 DNA follows: TGCGCCAGCAGCCAAGCTGGGGACACTGAAGCTTTCTTT. Translated, it gives CASSQAGDTEAFF.

This clonotype was recorded a few times. The chain combines TRBV13 with TRBJ1-1; no clear D gene. This CDR3 has 13 amino acids. V shed 0 bases and J shed 8 bases, with 10 bases lying between them. CDR1 is PRHDT, CDR2 FYEKMQ, per germline (reference sequence). This chain's CDR3 is CASSLGTEGEAFF. The CDR3 nucleotides read TGTGCCAGCAGCTTAGGAACTGAAGGGGAAGCTTTCTTT.

V gene TRBV29-1 combines with J gene TRBJ2-2; possible D gene TRBD1, 5 bases. Germline V gives CDR1 SQVTM, CDR2 ANQGSEA. Between the trimmed V and J ends, which lost 7 bases and 2 bases, there was a span of 17 bases. The CDR3 has 15 residues. DNA for the CDR3: TGCAGCGCTGCAGGGTCACAGAACAACACCGGGGAGCTGTTTTTT. This gives the protein CSAAGSQNNTGELFF.

This clonotype was seen many times. J is TRBJ2-5 and V is TRBV4-1; tentative D call: TRBD1 (5 bases). Germline CDR1 and CDR2: MGHRA and YSYEKL. The V and J ends lost 0 bases and 1 base respectively, with 12 bases between them. This CDR3 has 16 amino acids. The CDR3 loop reads CASSQDGRAPQETQYF. The CDR3, as DNA: TGCGCCAGCAGCCAAGATGGCAGGGCCCCCCAAGAGACCCAGTACTTC.

Written as DNA, the CDR3 is TGTGCCAGCAGCCAGACCGGGACTAGCAAGTTGGAGACCCAGTACTTC. This sequence encodes CASSQTGTSKLETQYF. J is TRBJ2-5 and V is TRBV3-1, with 9 positions matching TRBD2. The junction had 10 bases not matched to a gene; V was cut back by 3 bases and J by 5 bases. Germline lookup yields CDR1 LGHDT and CDR2 YNNKEL (reference sequence). The CDR3 is 16 amino acids.

The chain is built from TRBV19 and TRBJ2-1; 7 bases fit TRBD1. The trim removed 7 bases at V and 9 bases at J, leaving 6 bases unmatched. The CDR3 loop spans 12 amino acids. Germline CDR1 and CDR2: LNHDA and SQIVND (reference sequence). CDR3 sequence reads: CASMGTDLEQFF. In nucleotides, the CDR3 is TGTGCCAGTATGGGGACAGACCTTGAGCAGTTCTTC.

This chain connects TRBV9 to TRBJ2-3, with D possibly being TRBD1 or TRBD2 (6 bases each). The CDR3 sequence is 13 residues long. V gave up 3 bases and J gave up 5 bases, with 10 bases separating them. Germline-derived CDR1 and CDR2 are SGDLS and YYNGEE. CDR3: CASSGGALDTQYF. Written as DNA, the CDR3 is TGTGCCAGCAGCGGGGGGGCCTTAGATACGCAGTATTTT.

This clonotype was observed a handful of times. The chain links TRBV7-9 to TRBJ1-2; a possible D gene is TRBD1 (6 bases). CDR3 length: 14 amino acids. Germline values: CDR1 SEHNR, CDR2 FQNEAQ (reference sequence). V shed 5 bases and J shed 5 bases, with 15 bases lying between them. CDR3 coding DNA: TGTGCCAGCAGCAACAGGGAGTCCGATTATGGCTACACCTTC. This sequence encodes CASSNRESDYGYTF.

This chain uses TRBV2 with TRBJ2-1; 9 nucleotides agree with TRBD2. The V gene end was trimmed by 2 bases and the J gene end by 7 bases; junction bases not matched to a gene: 6. The CDR3 consists of 15 residues. CDR1 is SNHLY, CDR2 FYNNEI, per germline. CDR3 residues: CASSEIAGVKNEQFF. Written as DNA, the CDR3 is TGTGCCAGCAGTGAAATAGCGGGGGTTAAGAATGAGCAGTTCTTC.

V gene TRBV2 combines with J gene TRBJ2-1; 10 bases agree with TRBD2. The germline CDR1 and CDR2 sequences are SNHLY and FYNNEI. The junction had 7 bases not matched to a gene; V was cut back by 6 bases and J by 8 bases. CDR3 length equals 14 residues. CDR3 residues: CASRERGGIDEQFF. The CDR3, as DNA: TGTGCCAGCAGGGAGCGGGGGGGCATCGATGAGCAGTTCTTC. Supplemented by reference TRBV2 and TRBJ2-1, the full variable domain reads EPEVTQTPSHQVTQMGQEVILRCVPISNHLYFYWYRQILGQKVEFLVSFYNNEISEKSEIFDDQFSVERPDGSNFTLKIRSTKLEDSAMYFCASRERGGIDEQFFGPGTRLTVL.

This clonotype was detected only a few times. This chain links TRBV5-1 with TRBJ1-1; 9 bases map to TRBD1. V shed 1 base, J shed 0 bases, and the junction held 7 bases outside the gene matches. The CDR3 length is 17 residues. CDR1 is SGHRS, CDR2 YFSETQ, per germline. CDR3 in amino acids: CASSLPGQGIMNTEAFF. For the CDR3, the DNA is TGCGCCAGCAGCTTGCCGGGACAGGGTATTATGAACACTGAAGCTTTCTTT.

This clonotype was seen repeatedly, ten times or more. This chain joins TRBV10-2 and TRBJ1-2, with 9 positions matching TRBD1. Losses at the gene ends were 5 bases for V and 8 bases for J; bases not matched to a gene: 15. CDR1 WSHSY and CDR2 SAAADI come from the germline V gene. The CDR3 runs 16 residues. CDR3 region: CASSSRRLDRGDGYTF. The DNA of the CDR3 is TGCGCCAGCAGTTCCCGACGATTAGACAGGGGGGACGGCTACACCTTC.

This clonotype was recorded a few times. V usage is TRBV6-1 and J usage is TRBJ2-3; 8 bases are a match to TRBD2. There are 20 residues in the CDR3. V lost 6 bases to trimming and J lost 2 bases; unmatched junction nucleotides: 22. Germline V gives CDR1 MNHNS, CDR2 SASEGT. The CDR3 spells CASSHSGSGTRRYNTDTQYF. The CDR3 nucleotides read TGTGCCAGCAGCCATTCCGGGTCCGGGACTAGGAGGTATAACACAGATACGCAGTATTTT.

The V and J genes are TRBV3-1 and TRBJ1-1; tentatively, D is TRBD1 (5 bases). Germline values: CDR1 LGHDT, CDR2 YNNKEL (reference sequence). With 1 base removed from V and 4 bases from J, the gap between germline ends came to 19 bases. The CDR3 is 17 amino acids. CDR3 bases: TGTGCCAGCAGCCAAGGTCCCCCCCAGGGTGCATTCACTGAAGCTTTCTTT. This codes for CASSQGPPQGAFTEAFF.

This clonotype was seen ten or more times. CDR3 bases: TGTGCCAGCAGCTCCTACGGGGGGGCCACCTACGAGCAGTACTTC. Translating it yields CASSSYGGATYEQYF. The chain links TRBV7-2 to TRBJ2-7, with 8 nucleotides matching TRBD2. The germline gives CDR1 SGHTA, CDR2 FQGNSA. V was pared by 4 bases and J by 2 bases, with 7 bases of the junction left unmatched. This CDR3 contains 15 residues.

This clonotype was counted between two and nine times. This chain links TRBV7-9 with TRBJ2-7, with a possible D match to TRBD1 (5 bases). The CDR3 loop spans 14 amino acids. V lost 5 bases to trimming and J lost 2 bases, with 13 bases between them. CDR1 and CDR2 from the germline V gene are SEHNR and FQNEAQ (reference sequence). The CDR3 sequence is CASSTPRRAYEQYF. CDR3 nucleotides: TGTGCCAGCAGCACCCCCCGCAGGGCCTACGAGCAGTACTTC.

This clonotype occurred many times. The V and J genes are TRBV7-2 and TRBJ1-2, with D unresolved. V was cut by 0 bases and J by 0 bases, with 11 bases left in between. Germline CDR1 SGHTA, CDR2 FQGNSA. This CDR3 region has 16 residues. DNA for the CDR3: TGTGCCAGCAGCTTAGCGTGGGCAGCCGCTAACTATGGCTACACCTTC. Amino acid sequence: CASSLAWAAANYGYTF.

The chain's CDR3 is CASSVGAAGASYEQYF. The CDR3 nucleotides are TGTGCCAGCAGCGTAGGGGCAGCGGGGGCCTCCTACGAGCAGTACTTC. This rearrangement joins TRBV9 to TRBJ2-7; 8 bases match TRBD2. With V trimmed by 0 bases and J by 0 bases, 5 bases remained unmatched. From germline, CDR1 is SGDLS and CDR2 YYNGEE. The CDR3 is 16 residues long.

This clonotype was seen at least ten times. The gene calls are TRBV6-5 and TRBJ2-3; D possibly uses TRBD1 or TRBD2 (5 bases each). The CDR3 runs to 17 residues. From germline, CDR1 is MNHEY and CDR2 SVGAGI. V was cut by 4 bases and J by 5 bases, with 22 bases left in between. The CDR3 spells CASSSEGTLPHEDTQYF. CDR3 in DNA: TGTGCCAGCAGTTCTGAGGGGACCCTCCCTCACGAAGATACGCAGTATTTT.

A few counts support this clonotype. The V and J genes are TRBV2 and TRBJ2-2; D uncertain. Germline CDR1 and CDR2: SNHLY and FYNNEI. The V and J ends lost 8 bases and 0 bases respectively, with 10 bases between them. The CDR3 has 14 residues. The CDR3, as DNA: TGTGCCAGCTCGGTACAGTCGAACACCGGGGAGCTGTTTTTT. Protein sequence: CASSVQSNTGELFF.

The chain links TRBV5-1 to TRBJ1-1; a weak D match, TRBD1 (6 bases). The CDR3 contains 14 residues. The V gene's germline CDR1 is SGHRS and CDR2 YFSETQ. Trimming removed 0 bases at V and 5 bases at J, with 11 bases between. This CDR3 reads CASSLGDTETEAFF. DNA of the CDR3: TGCGCCAGCAGCTTGGGGGACACAGAGACTGAAGCTTTCTTT.

V is TRBV7-9 and J is TRBJ1-2, with unresolved D. Trimming took 1 base from V and 3 from J, leaving 9 bases between them. This CDR3 region has 14 residues. The germline V gene encodes CDR1 SEHNR and CDR2 FQNEAQ (reference sequence). CDR3 nucleotide sequence: TGTGCCAGCAGCTTAGACACTGCATACTATGGCTACACCTTC. Translating gives CASSLDTAYYGYTF.

The rearrangement joins TRBV4-3 to TRBJ1-2; perhaps TRBD1 as D (6 bases). Deletions cut 0 bases from V and 13 bases from J, with 18 bases between. CDR1 LGHNA and CDR2 YSLEER come from the germline V gene. The CDR3 sequence is 14 residues long. CDR3 in DNA: TGCGCCAGCAGCCAAGATGGGACACCTGCGGGTGGCACCTTC. As protein: CASSQDGTPAGGTF.

This clonotype was detected many times. This sequence joins TRBV7-8 and TRBJ2-3, with 9 bases lining up with TRBD2. CDR1 is SGHVS and CDR2 is FQNEAQ in the germline V gene. The V segment lost 4 bases and the J segment 0 bases; nucleotides outside the gene matches: 11. The CDR3 spans 18 residues. In DNA, the CDR3 is TGTGCCAGCAGCTGGAACCGCGGGGGGGCCGCTAGCACAGATACGCAGTATTTT. Translated: CASSWNRGGAASTDTQYF.

This clonotype was seen ten or more times. The CDR3 nucleotides are TGTGCCAGCCTGAGCTCCTACGAGCAGTACTTC. Amino acid sequence: CASLSSYEQYF. V usage is TRBV2 and J usage is TRBJ2-7, with D hard to call. Between the trimmed V and J ends, which lost 8 bases and 0 bases, there was a span of 5 bases. This CDR3 has 11 amino acids. In germline, CDR1 is SNHLY, CDR2 FYNNEI. The full variable domain, its missing parts supplied by reference TRBV2 and TRBJ2-7, is EPEVTQTPSHQVTQMGQEVILRCVPISNHLYFYWYRQILGQKVEFLVSFYNNEISEKSEIFDDQFSVERPDGSNFTLKIRSTKLEDSAMYFCASLSSYEQYFGPGTRLTVT.

This sequence joins TRBV11-3 and TRBJ2-1; no reliable D call. Germline CDR1 is SGHNT and CDR2 is YENEEA. V gave up 5 bases and J gave up 9 bases, with 20 bases separating them. CDR3 length: 15 amino acids. This CDR3 reads CASSPELSSIREQFF. The CDR3 DNA is TGTGCCAGCAGCCCAGAGTTATCTTCAATACGTGAGCAGTTCTTC.

This chain links TRBV20-1 with TRBJ2-7; 10 nucleotides match TRBD1. The CDR3 length is 13 residues. CDR1 DFQATT and CDR2 SNEGSKA come from the germline V gene (reference sequence). V shed 6 bases, J shed 1 base, and the junction held 3 bases outside the gene matches. Here the CDR3 reads CSARTGGSYEQYF. The CDR3 DNA sequence: TGCAGTGCCCGGACAGGGGGATCCTACGAGCAGTACTTC.